This passage covers 17 T cell receptor beta chains from one sample sequenced in a study of a mutant IDH1 vaccine in newly diagnosed glioma listed by TCRdb under 2021. Reading the label with the study, this specimen's time point is: baseline, week 1 (first vaccination visit). The treatment or condition label corresponds to: pre-vaccination baseline after standard-of-care therapy. Library creation used the immunoSEQ multiplex PCR assay. TCRdb re-hosts the immuneACCESS table, in-frame sequences only. Its copies lack some clones; in the studies checked, an unresolved V gene accounts for under half of them, and the cause for the rest is not known. The sample table shows tens of thousands of clones, and 82% are seen once. The ten biggest clones cover 4.5% to 5.5% of the sample. The sample was PBMCs, taken from a glioma patient treated with radiotherapy, temozolomide or both. All receptors come from a man aged 35-49 years with glioma. Some clones in this sample may be carry-over from other donors' samples.

Comments on this clone: Other DNA sequences in this specimen translate into the identical CDR3. The CDR3 sequence is CASSQGTVATNEKLFF. In nucleotides, the CDR3 is TGCGCCAGCAGCCAAGGGACAGTCGCAACTAATGAAAAACTGTTTTTT. The genes are TRBV4-1 and TRBJ1-4, with D possibly being TRBD1 (6 bases). The CDR3 is 16 residues long. Trimming stripped 1 base from V and 0 bases from J, with 9 bases between. The germline gives CDR1 MGHRA, CDR2 YSYEKL.

This chain links TRBV2 with TRBJ1-6; no firm D call. The V end was cut by 2 bases, the J end by 0 bases, with 8 bases between. Germline V CDR1 and CDR2: SNHLY, FYNNEI. The CDR3 runs 16 residues. The CDR3 loop reads CASSERADSYNSPLHF. CDR3 nucleotide sequence: TGTGCCAGCAGTGAAAGGGCGGACTCCTATAATTCACCCCTCCACTTT.

The rearrangement links TRBV2 to TRBJ1-6, with TRBD1 as a possible D gene (6 bases). Per the germline V gene, CDR1 is SNHLY and CDR2 is FYNNEI. CDR3 length equals 16 residues. V dropped 4 bases and J dropped 7 bases, with 17 bases sitting between them. As DNA, the CDR3 is TGTGCCAGCAGTGGACCCAGGGGCGCTTTGAATTCACCCCTCCACTTT. Its protein is CASSGPRGALNSPLHF.

The V gene is TRBV4-1, the J gene TRBJ2-1; 7 nucleotides agree with TRBD1. The CDR3 contains 14 residues. The V segment lost 1 base and the J segment 15 bases; nucleotides outside the gene matches: 12. CDR1 MGHRA and CDR2 YSYEKL come from the germline V gene. CDR3 in DNA: TGCGCCAGCAGCCAAGTGTCCACCGGGACAGATATGTTCTTC. As protein: CASSQVSTGTDMFF.

The chain is built from TRBV5-6 and TRBJ1-2; D unresolved. Between the trimmed V and J ends, which lost 2 bases and 3 bases, there was a span of 14 bases. The germline V gene encodes CDR1 SGHDT and CDR2 YYEEEE. The CDR3 totals 15 residues. CDR3 nucleotides: TGTGCCAGCAGCTTTATAACCTCGGAAGACTATGGCTACACCTTC. It codes for CASSFITSEDYGYTF.

This chain uses TRBV5-1 with TRBJ2-1, with 7 bases aligning to TRBD1. CDR1 is SGHRS and CDR2 is YFSETQ in the germline V gene. This CDR3 is 16 amino acids long. Trimming took 4 bases from V and 12 from J; bases not matched to a gene: 19. CDR3 sequence (DNA): TGCGCCAGCAGCGCCTCTGACAGGGACGGCGGGTTGGTGCAGTTCTTC. It is translated as CASSASDRDGGLVQFF. The full variable domain, completed using reference TRBV5-1 and TRBJ2-1, is KAGVTQTPRYLIKTRGQQVTLSCSPISGHRSVSWYQQTPGQGLQFLFEYFSETQRNKGNFPGRFSGRQFSNSRSEMNVSTLELGDSALYLCASSASDRDGGLVQFFGPGTRLTVL.

V and J are TRBV5-1 and TRBJ2-1, with D possibly TRBD1 on 5 matching bases. Germline V CDR1 and CDR2: SGHRS, YFSETQ. The V end was cut by 4 bases, the J end by 0 bases, with 8 bases between. The CDR3 length is 14 residues. The CDR3 region is CASSHDSSYNEQFF. In DNA form, the CDR3 reads TGCGCCAGCAGCCACGACAGCTCCTACAATGAGCAGTTCTTC.

This clone showed up just once. The V call is TRBV2, the J call TRBJ1-4; D gene uncertain. Trimming left V 7 bases short and J 8 bases short, with 17 bases between. The CDR3 is made up of 14 amino acids. The germline V gene encodes CDR1 SNHLY and CDR2 FYNNEI. The CDR3 DNA is TGTGCCAGCAAATGGACTCTCCTAGGGGAAAAACTGTTTTTT. Protein product: CASKWTLLGEKLFF.

In DNA, the CDR3 is TGTGCCAGCAGCTACTCGGATTCACCCCTCCACTTT. Translating gives CASSYSDSPLHF. The chain has TRBV5-4 and TRBJ1-6; no reliable D call. Trimming shortened V by 3 bases and J by 8 bases, and 6 bases separated the two germline ends. The germline V gene has CDR1 SGHNT and CDR2 YYREEE (reference sequence). This CDR3 contains 12 residues.

The V and J genes are TRBV18 and TRBJ1-1, with D hard to call. Germline loops: CDR1 KGHSH, CDR2 LQKENI. Trimming took 2 bases from V and 7 from J, leaving 8 bases between them. CDR3 size: 12 residues. CDR3 DNA: TGTGCCAGCTCACCATGGGGAGTTGAAGCTTTCTTT. It is translated as CASSPWGVEAFF.

This clone appeared a few times. The chain couples TRBV2 to TRBJ2-6, with D perhaps being TRBD1 or TRBD2 (5 bases each). The CDR3 has 17 amino acids. The ends were cut back, 5 bases at V and 2 bases at J, with 16 bases in the middle. Germline values: CDR1 SNHLY, CDR2 FYNNEI. The CDR3 spells CASSRQGVGAGANVLTF. The CDR3 coding sequence is TGTGCCAGCAGTCGTCAGGGTGTCGGGGCTGGGGCCAACGTCCTGACTTTC.

The chain carries TRBV4-1 and TRBJ1-3; 7 nucleotides match TRBD1. Germline CDR1 is MGHRA and CDR2 is YSYEKL. The ends lost 4 bases at V and 0 bases at J; junction bases unmatched: 3. The CDR3 runs 15 residues. The CDR3 nucleotides are TGCGCCAGCAGCCGGACAGGTGACTCTGGAAACACCATATATTTT. Translating gives CASSRTGDSGNTIYF.

This rearrangement joins TRBV4-2 to TRBJ1-4; 12 bases fit TRBD1. The trim removed 0 bases at V and 12 bases at J, leaving 14 bases unmatched. The CDR3 runs 18 residues. Per the germline V gene, CDR1 is LGHNA and CDR2 is YNFKEQ. This CDR3 reads CASSQEPRGDRGPGELFF. The CDR3 DNA follows: TGTGCCAGCAGCCAAGAGCCCAGAGGGGACAGGGGGCCTGGGGAACTGTTTTTT.

V usage is TRBV7-9 and J usage is TRBJ2-4; weak D call: TRBD2 (5 bases). The germline V gene encodes CDR1 SEHNR and CDR2 FQNEAQ (reference sequence). The CDR3 sequence is 13 residues long. V shed 2 bases and J shed 9 bases, with 11 bases lying between them. The CDR3 DNA follows: TGTGCCAGCAGCTTAAGAGGGCTGGGCATTCAGTACTTC. This translates into CASSLRGLGIQYF.

The rearrangement links TRBV27 to TRBJ1-6; D not certain. The CDR3 is 15 amino acids. V shed 6 bases and J shed 0 bases, with 9 bases lying between them. Germline CDR1 is MNHEY and CDR2 is SMNVEV (reference sequence). This CDR3 reads CASRKPSSYNSPLHF. The CDR3 DNA reads TGTGCCAGCAGGAAACCGAGCTCCTATAATTCACCCCTCCACTTT.

V usage is TRBV2 and J usage is TRBJ1-5; D gene unclear. Germline V gives CDR1 SNHLY, CDR2 FYNNEI. V gave up 6 bases and J gave up 2 bases, with 17 bases separating them. The CDR3 loop spans 16 amino acids. The CDR3 DNA follows: TGTGCCAGCAGCCCCCGGACCGACATTGGCAATCAGCCCCAGCATTTT. This encodes CASSPRTDIGNQPQHF.

This clone showed up just once. The chain recombines TRBV18 with TRBJ2-2, with no clear D. This CDR3 has 14 residues. Germline V CDR1 and CDR2: KGHSH, LQKENI. V lost 3 bases, J lost 4 bases, and 9 bases lay in between. The CDR3 reads CASSPPAVTGELFF. The DNA of the CDR3 is TGTGCCAGCTCACCCCCGGCGGTCACCGGGGAGCTGTTTTTT.